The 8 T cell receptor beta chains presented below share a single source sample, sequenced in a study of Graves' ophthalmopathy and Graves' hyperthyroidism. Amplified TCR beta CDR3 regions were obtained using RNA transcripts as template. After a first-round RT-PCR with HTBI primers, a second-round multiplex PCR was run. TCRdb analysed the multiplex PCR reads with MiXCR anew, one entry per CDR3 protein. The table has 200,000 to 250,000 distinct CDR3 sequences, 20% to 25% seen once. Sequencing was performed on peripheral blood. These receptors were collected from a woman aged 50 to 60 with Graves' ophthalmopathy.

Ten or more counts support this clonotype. This chain's CDR3 is CAAADGYYGYTF. Here the CDR3 DNA reads TGTGCCGCAGCGGACGGCTACTATGGCTACACCTTC. The chain joins TRBV10-3 to TRBJ1-2, with D unclear. The germline gives CDR1 ENHRY, CDR2 SYGVKD. Trimming removed 11 bases at V and 3 bases at J, with 13 bases between. The CDR3 totals 12 residues.

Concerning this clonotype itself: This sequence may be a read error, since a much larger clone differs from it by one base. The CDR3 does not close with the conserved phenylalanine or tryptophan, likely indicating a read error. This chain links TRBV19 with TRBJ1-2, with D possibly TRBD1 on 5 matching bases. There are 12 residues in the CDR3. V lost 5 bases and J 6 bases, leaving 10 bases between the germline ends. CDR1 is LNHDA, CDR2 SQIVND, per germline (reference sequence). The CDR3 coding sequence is TGTGCCAGTAGTGGACCGACAGATGGCTACACCCTC. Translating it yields CASSGPTDGYTL.

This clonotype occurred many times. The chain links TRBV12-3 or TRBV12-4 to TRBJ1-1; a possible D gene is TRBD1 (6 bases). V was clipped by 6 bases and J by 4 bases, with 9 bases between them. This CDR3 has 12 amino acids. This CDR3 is CASSARGTEAFF. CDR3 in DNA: TGTGCCAGCAGCGCCAGGGGCACTGAAGCTTTCTTT.

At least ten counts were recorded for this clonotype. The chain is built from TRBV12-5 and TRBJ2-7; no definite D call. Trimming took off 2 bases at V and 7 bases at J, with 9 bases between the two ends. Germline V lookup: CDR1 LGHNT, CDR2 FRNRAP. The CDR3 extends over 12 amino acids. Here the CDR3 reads CASGLTIGEQYF. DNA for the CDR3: TGTGCTAGTGGTTTGACTATTGGGGAGCAGTACTTC.

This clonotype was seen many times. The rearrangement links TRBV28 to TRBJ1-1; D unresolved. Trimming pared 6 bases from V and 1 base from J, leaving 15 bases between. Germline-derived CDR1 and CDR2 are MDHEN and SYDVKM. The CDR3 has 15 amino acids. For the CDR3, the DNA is TGTGCCAGCAGAATACTCCGGCCAGCGAACACTGAAGCTTTCTTT. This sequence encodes CASRILRPANTEAFF.

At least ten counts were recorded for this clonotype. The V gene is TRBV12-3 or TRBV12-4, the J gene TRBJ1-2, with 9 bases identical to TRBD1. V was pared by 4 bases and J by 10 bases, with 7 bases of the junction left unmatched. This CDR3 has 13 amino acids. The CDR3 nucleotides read TGTGCCAGCAGTTCCCGAGGACAGGGGATCTACACCTTC. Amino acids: CASSSRGQGIYTF.

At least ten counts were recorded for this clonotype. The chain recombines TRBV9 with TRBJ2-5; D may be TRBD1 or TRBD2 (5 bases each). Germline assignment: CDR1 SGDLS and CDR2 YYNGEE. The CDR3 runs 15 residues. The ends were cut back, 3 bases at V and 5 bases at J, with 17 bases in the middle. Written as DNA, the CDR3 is TGTGCCAGCAGCGGGTCGTTTTGGGGGTCGGAGACCCAGTACTTC. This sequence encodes CASSGSFWGSETQYF.

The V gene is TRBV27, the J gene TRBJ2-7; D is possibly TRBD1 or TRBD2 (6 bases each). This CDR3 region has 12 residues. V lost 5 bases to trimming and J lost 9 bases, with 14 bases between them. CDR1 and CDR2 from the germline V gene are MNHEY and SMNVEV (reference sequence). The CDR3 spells CASSPTQGGQYF. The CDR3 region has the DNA TGTGCCAGCAGTCCAACACAGGGAGGGCAGTACTTC.